These 31 T cell receptor beta chains share one sample of origin, sequenced in a study of regulatory T cells in long-lasting Graves disease. Stated time point: newly diagnosed GD, antithyroid drugs for less than 3 months. The TCR library was made from RNA extracted from PBMCs. Arm-PCR with iRepertoire HTBI primers amplified the CDR3 regions for these TCR beta libraries. Each CDR3 protein gets one entry after TCRdb re-called the multiplex PCR reads with MiXCR. The sample holds hundreds of thousands of distinct CDR3 sequences, 16% seen once. This same sample was also part of a study on T cells in Graves' hyperthyroidism and ophthalmopathy.

Sequencing was performed on peripheral blood mononuclear cells (PBMCs), taken at new diagnosis, from a patient treated with antithyroid drugs. The source of these receptors is a man in his forties with Graves disease.

This clonotype was recorded at least ten times. J is TRBJ2-1 and V is TRBV20-1; either TRBD1 or TRBD2 may supply D (5 bases each). V gave up 1 base and J gave up 9 bases, with 22 bases separating them. The CDR3 covers 16 residues. CDR1 and CDR2 (germline): DFQATT, SNEGSKA (reference sequence). CDR3 sequence (DNA): TGCAGTGCTAGAGGGATCGGCTGGGGGTGGTTGAGTGAGCAGTTCTTC. Its translation: CSARGIGWGWLSEQFF.

This clonotype was seen repeatedly, ten times or more. V and J are TRBV5-1 and TRBJ2-1; D might be TRBD1 (7 bases). V lost 5 bases, J lost 5 bases, and 14 bases lay in between. Germline-derived CDR1 and CDR2 are SGHRS and YFSETQ. CDR3 length: 14 residues. The CDR3 region is CASSAGQINNEQFF. Written as DNA, the CDR3 is TGCGCCAGCAGTGCGGGACAGATAAACAATGAGCAGTTCTTC.

V gene TRBV18 combines with J gene TRBJ1-2, with D unclear. V lost 2 bases, J lost 3 bases, and 7 bases lay in between. CDR1 KGHSH and CDR2 LQKENI come from the germline V gene. This CDR3 has 13 amino acids. This chain's CDR3 is CASSPRSDYGYTF. CDR3 DNA: TGTGCCAGCTCACCAAGGTCCGACTATGGCTACACCTTC.

This clonotype was recorded many times. The chain uses TRBV28 and TRBJ2-5; D is ambiguous. V gave up 2 bases and J gave up 4 bases, with 11 bases separating them. The CDR3 sequence is 14 residues long. CDR1 MDHEN and CDR2 SYDVKM come from the germline V gene. The CDR3, as DNA: TGTGCCAGCAGTTTAGTAGAGATACGAGAGACCCAGTACTTC. Translating it yields CASSLVEIRETQYF.

A word on this clonotype: It differs at one base from a far larger clone, so likely a read error. V gene TRBV2 combines with J gene TRBJ2-7; D gene uncertain. Deletions cut 5 bases from V and 2 bases from J, with 16 bases between. The CDR3 runs to 15 residues. The germline V gene has CDR1 SNHLY and CDR2 FYNNEI. CDR3 sequence reads: CASSYRLRSPYEQYF. The CDR3 DNA reads TGTGCCAGCAGTTACCGCCTGAGGAGCCCCTACGAGCAGTACTTC.

This clonotype was seen many times. The gene calls are TRBV2 and TRBJ1-6, with D perhaps TRBD1 (5 bases). Germline V gives CDR1 SNHLY, CDR2 FYNNEI. V was cut by 7 bases and J by 6 bases, with 10 bases left in between. This CDR3 contains 13 residues. The CDR3 sequence is CASKTDANSPLHF. The CDR3 DNA reads as TGTGCCAGCAAGACAGACGCTAATTCACCCCTCCACTTT.

This clonotype was seen at least ten times. The J gene is TRBJ2-7, the V gene TRBV6-2 or TRBV6-3, with 14 bases lining up with TRBD2. CDR3 length: 21 residues. Germline CDR1 reads MNHEY; CDR2 reads SVGEGT. V trimming: 10 bases; J trimming: 6 bases; junction bases outside the gene matches: 29. The CDR3 DNA follows: TGTGCCACCATACCCCCATCCCCGGGACTAGCGGGGGTTCGCTCTTCTATCGAGCAGTACTTC. Protein sequence: CATIPPSPGLAGVRSSIEQYF.

Only a few counts were recorded for this clonotype. This chain links TRBV7-2 with TRBJ2-3, with D maybe TRBD2 (5 bases). Per the germline V gene, CDR1 is SGHTA and CDR2 is FQGNSA. This CDR3 has 13 amino acids. V was pared by 2 bases and J by 6 bases, with 9 bases between. The CDR3 loop is CASSLFGKDTQYF. CDR3 bases: TGTGCCAGCAGCTTATTCGGGAAGGATACGCAGTATTTT.

In this sample, this clonotype turned up many times. This probably arose from a read error, given a far larger clone one base away. This sequence joins TRBV5-1 and TRBJ1-1; D perhaps matches TRBD1 (6 bases). This CDR3 is built from 15 residues. Per the germline V gene, CDR1 is SGHRS and CDR2 is YFSETQ. CDR3: CASSLEAGANTGAFF. As DNA, the CDR3 is TGCGCCAGCAGCTTGGAGGCAGGGGCAAACACTGGAGCTTTCTTT.

This clonotype was observed many times. The chain joins TRBV7-3 to TRBJ2-1; D assignment may be TRBD1 or TRBD2 (5 bases each). The length of the CDR3 is 14 residues. Deletions cut 4 bases from V and 3 bases from J, with 10 bases between. Germline assignment: CDR1 SGHTA and CDR2 FQGTGA. The CDR3 region is CASSSREFYNEQFF. The DNA for the CDR3 is TGTGCCAGCAGCTCCAGGGAGTTCTACAATGAGCAGTTCTTC.

This clonotype was counted at least ten times. This sequence joins TRBV9 and TRBJ2-1, with a tentative D call TRBD2 (7 bases). Trimming stripped 4 bases from V and 7 bases from J, with 24 bases between. The CDR3 length is 17 residues. Looked up from germline, CDR1 is SGDLS and CDR2 is YYNGEE. The CDR3 protein is CASSPRVMGGPTNEQFF. The DNA of the CDR3 is TGTGCCAGCAGCCCCCGTGTGATGGGGGGGCCAACGAATGAGCAGTTCTTC.

The chain joins TRBV20-1 to TRBJ1-2; tentatively, D is TRBD1 (6 bases). Germline-derived CDR1 and CDR2 are DFQATT and SNEGSKA (reference sequence). Trimming removed 4 bases at V and 4 bases at J, with 10 bases between. This CDR3 is built from 12 residues. The CDR3 DNA follows: TGCAGTGCTACAGGGGACCGCTATGGCTACACCTTC. Amino acid sequence: CSATGDRYGYTF.

This clonotype has at least ten counts. This sequence joins TRBV9 and TRBJ2-7, with unresolved D. Trimming removed 3 bases at V and 4 bases at J, with 8 bases between. The V gene's germline CDR1 is SGDLS and CDR2 YYNGEE. The CDR3 loop spans 12 amino acids. CDR3 residues: CASSANGYEQYF. The DNA for the CDR3 is TGTGCCAGCAGCGCAAATGGTTACGAGCAGTACTTC.

This clonotype was detected ten times or more. The chain carries TRBV3-1 and TRBJ1-2; possibly TRBD1 for D (5 bases). The germline CDR1 and CDR2 sequences are LGHDT and YNNKEL (reference sequence). V dropped 2 bases and J dropped 7 bases, with 11 bases sitting between them. The CDR3 is made up of 13 amino acids. The CDR3 loop reads CASSQSRGGGYTF. CDR3 sequence (DNA): TGTGCCAGCAGCCAATCAAGGGGAGGTGGCTACACCTTC. Full variable domain (rest looked up from reference TRBV3-1 and TRBJ1-2): DTAVSQTPKYLVTQMGNDKSIKCEQNLGHDTMYWYKQDSKKFLKIMFSYNNKELIINETVPNRFSPKSPDKAHLNLHINSLELGDSAVYFCASSQSRGGGYTFGSGTRLTVV.

V gene TRBV7-2 combines with J gene TRBJ1-2; D gene uncertain. V lost 5 bases and J lost 2, with 9 bases in between. This CDR3 spans 13 amino acids. The germline gives CDR1 SGHTA, CDR2 FQGNSA. The CDR3: CASSQYTNYGYTF. Written as DNA, the CDR3 is TGTGCCAGCAGCCAATACACCAACTATGGCTACACCTTC.

This clonotype has at least ten counts. J is TRBJ2-2 and V is TRBV28; D might be TRBD2 (6 bases). This CDR3 is 19 amino acids long. Germline V CDR1 and CDR2: MDHEN, SYDVKM. Trimming cost V 1 base and J 6 bases, with 24 bases left between them. For the CDR3, the DNA is TGTGCCAGCAGTTTATCGCCCTACCTAACTAGCCCTAGGGCCGGGGAGCTGTTTTTT. Its protein product is CASSLSPYLTSPRAGELFF.

This chain uses TRBV12-3 or TRBV12-4 with TRBJ1-2; D gene unclear. The V and J ends lost 1 base and 2 bases respectively, with 8 bases between them. The length of the CDR3 is 14 residues. CDR3 DNA: TGTGCCAGCAGTTTAGGGGGTGTCAACTATGGCTACACCTTC. This translates into CASSLGGVNYGYTF.

This clonotype has just a few counts. V is TRBV12-3 or TRBV12-4 and J is TRBJ2-2; 8 nucleotides align to TRBD1. V was pared by 6 bases and J by 4 bases, with 7 bases of the junction left unmatched. The CDR3 consists of 15 residues. The CDR3 sequence is CASRPADRATGELFF. CDR3 bases: TGTGCCAGCAGACCCGCGGACAGGGCCACCGGGGAGCTGTTTTTT.

The sample holds a few counts of this clonotype. The chain couples TRBV6-1 to TRBJ2-2; possible D gene TRBD2, 6 bases. Germline V CDR1 and CDR2: MNHNS, SASEGT. Trimming shortened V by 6 bases and J by 1 base, and 12 bases separated the two germline ends. The CDR3 has 15 residues. This CDR3 is CASSSGLLNTGELFF. In DNA, the CDR3 is TGTGCCAGCAGCTCGGGACTCTTGAACACCGGGGAGCTGTTTTTT.

On this clonotype: This clone may be a read error of a much larger clone one base away. The gene calls are TRBV2 and TRBJ2-5; the D gene is possibly TRBD2 (7 bases). Trimming stripped 8 bases from V and 5 bases from J, with 15 bases between. The CDR3 contains 13 residues. Per germline, CDR1 SNHLY and CDR2 FYNNEI. CDR3 in DNA: TGTGCCAGCCTCTCGGGGGGCGGGGAGACCCAGTACTTC. Encoded protein: CASLSGGGETQYF.

V usage is TRBV27 and J usage is TRBJ1-2; 8 bases line up with TRBD1. V lost 2 bases, J lost 8 bases, and 7 bases stayed unmatched. Germline CDR1 reads MNHEY; CDR2 reads SMNVEV (reference sequence). The CDR3 totals 14 residues. This CDR3 reads CASSLKEDRGGYTF. The CDR3 DNA sequence: TGTGCCAGCAGTTTAAAGGAAGACAGGGGAGGCTACACCTTC.

This clonotype came up many times. The J gene is TRBJ2-4, the V gene TRBV5-1; possibly TRBD1 or TRBD2 for D (5 bases each). V was pared by 4 bases and J by 0 bases, with 20 bases between. The CDR3 is 18 amino acids. Germline V CDR1 and CDR2: SGHRS, YFSETQ. CDR3 sequence reads: CASSVGTLSAIAKNIQYF. Here the CDR3 DNA reads TGCGCCAGCAGCGTGGGGACCCTATCCGCAATAGCCAAAAACATTCAGTACTTC.

This clonotype appeared a single time. The chain uses TRBV19 and TRBJ2-3; weak D call: TRBD1 (6 bases). The CDR3 is 15 residues long. The germline V gene has CDR1 LNHDA and CDR2 SQIVND (reference sequence). With 6 bases removed from V and 2 bases from J, the gap between germline ends came to 15 bases. Here the CDR3 reads CASSARGSATDTQYF. CDR3 coding DNA: TGTGCCAGTAGCGCCAGGGGATCGGCCACAGATACGCAGTATTTT.

The DNA for the CDR3 is TGTGCCAGTAGTATAGTAGGGGACGAGCAGTACTTC. This sequence encodes CASSIVGDEQYF. The V and J genes are TRBV19 and TRBJ2-7; TRBD1 might be the D (5 bases). The CDR3 is made up of 12 amino acids. Germline assignment: CDR1 LNHDA and CDR2 SQIVND (reference sequence). The V and J ends lost 1 base and 5 bases respectively, with 6 bases between them. Variable domain in full (rest from reference TRBV19 and TRBJ2-7): DGGITQSPKYLFRKEGQNVTLSCEQNLNHDAMYWYRQDPGQGLRLIYYSQIVNDFQKGDIAEGYSVSREKKESFPLTVTSAQKNPTAFYLCASSIVGDEQYFGPGTRLTVT.

This clonotype was counted ten times or more. This rearrangement joins TRBV12-3 or TRBV12-4 to TRBJ1-3; 7 positions match TRBD1. Germline trimming cut 2 bases from V and 4 bases from J; bases unmatched to any gene: 2. The CDR3 loop spans 14 amino acids. The CDR3 DNA follows: TGTGCCAGCAGTTTAAACAGGGGAGGAAACACCATATATTTT. The encoded protein is CASSLNRGGNTIYF.

Many counts were recorded for this clonotype. The chain recombines TRBV3-1 with TRBJ2-2, with D perhaps matching TRBD1 or TRBD2 (5 bases each). The CDR3 runs to 14 residues. V was cut by 8 bases and J by 5 bases, with 15 bases left in between. CDR1 is LGHDT, CDR2 YNNKEL, per germline (reference sequence). The CDR3 coding sequence is TGTGCCAGCGGCGACGGGGCTAGGACCGGGGAGCTGTTTTTT. This codes for CASGDGARTGELFF.

This clonotype has ten or more counts. The chain joins TRBV7-2 to TRBJ2-7, with 7 bases identical to TRBD2. This CDR3 has 15 amino acids. Germline lookup yields CDR1 SGHTA and CDR2 FQGNSA. V was clipped by 2 bases and J by 2 bases; unmatched bases: 6. The CDR3 reads CASSLYRGDAYEQYF. Here the CDR3 DNA reads TGTGCCAGCAGCTTATATCGGGGGGATGCCTACGAGCAGTACTTC.

This clonotype has ten or more counts. The V and J genes are TRBV18 and TRBJ1-5, with 7 bases that match TRBD1. The germline V gene has CDR1 KGHSH and CDR2 LQKENI. The CDR3 has 14 amino acids. V lost 6 bases and J lost 7; bases outside the gene matches: 9. The DNA of the CDR3 is TGTGCCAGCTCGTTACAGGGGAATTACCAGCCCCAGCATTTT. It yields the protein CASSLQGNYQPQHF.

With regard to this clonotype: At one of its ends the junction is not consistent with the germline gene, which may arise from a read error. The gene calls are TRBV7-9 and TRBJ2-5; D is possibly TRBD2 (5 bases). The germline V gene encodes CDR1 SEHNR and CDR2 FQNEAQ (reference sequence). This CDR3 region has 11 residues. CDR3 in DNA: TGTGCCGGCAGCTCAGAGGGGACCCAGTACTTC. Residues: CAGSSEGTQYF.

This clonotype was detected once. The chain carries TRBV27 and TRBJ1-5, with D possibly matching TRBD1 (6 bases). CDR1 is MNHEY and CDR2 is SMNVEV in the germline V gene (reference sequence). The CDR3 has 14 amino acids. V lost 6 bases and J 2 bases, leaving 11 bases between the germline ends. The CDR3 protein is CASRLRGGNQPQHF. CDR3 coding DNA: TGTGCCAGCAGGCTCAGGGGCGGCAATCAGCCCCAGCATTTT.

This clonotype came up many times. The rearrangement links TRBV2 to TRBJ1-5, with 12 bases fitting TRBD1. This CDR3 is 14 amino acids long. V gave up 5 bases and J gave up 6 bases; unmatched junction bases: 2. Germline V gene data show CDR1 as SNHLY and CDR2 as FYNNEI. The CDR3 DNA follows: TGTGCCAGCAGTAGGGACAGGGGGCCTCAGCCCCAGCATTTT. This translates into CASSRDRGPQPQHF.